This T cell receptor (beta chain) appears in the sequencing data of a study of blood T cell repertoires in COVID-19. Study-level background: Acute and convalescent COVID-19 specimens originated in the United States, Italy and Spain.

The germline V and J ends were trimmed by 3 bases and 7 bases, with 10 bases remaining between them. The CDR3 sequence is 14 residues long. Germline CDR1 is MNHEY and CDR2 is SMNVEV (reference sequence). Per the original methods: Estimation of nucleated cell counts relied on the amplification of reference gene primers. TCRdb's table, derived via immunoSEQ multiplex PCR, lists solely in-frame clones and lacks some. V and J calls plus clone size are reproduced from that table; the DNA served to infer D and trimming. Altogether about 170,000 clones are present, more than 75% being singletons, with the ten largest covering 3% to 4%.

Material: peripheral blood. This clonotype was obtained from a young man with active or convalescent COVID-19. The J gene is TRBJ1-6, the V gene TRBV27; D unclear. For the CDR3, the DNA is TGTGCCAGCAGTTTTAATGGAGGGAATTCACCCCTCCACTTT. It encodes CASSFNGGNSPLHF.